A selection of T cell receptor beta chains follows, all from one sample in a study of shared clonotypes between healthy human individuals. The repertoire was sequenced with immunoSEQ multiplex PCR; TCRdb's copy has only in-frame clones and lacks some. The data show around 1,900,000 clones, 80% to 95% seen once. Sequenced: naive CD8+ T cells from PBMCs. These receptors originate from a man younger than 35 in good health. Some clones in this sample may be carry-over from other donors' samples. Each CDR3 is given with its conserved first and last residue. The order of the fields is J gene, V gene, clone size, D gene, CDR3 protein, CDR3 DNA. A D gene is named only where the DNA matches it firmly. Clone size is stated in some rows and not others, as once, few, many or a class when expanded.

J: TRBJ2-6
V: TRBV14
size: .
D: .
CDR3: CASSQAPPTFPGANVLTF
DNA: TGTGCCAGCAGCCAGGCCCCCCCCACCTTTCCTGGGGCCAACGTCCTGACTTTC

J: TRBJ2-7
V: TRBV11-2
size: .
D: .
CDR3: CASSDWDGAYEQYF
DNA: TGTGCCAGCAGCGATTGGGACGGAGCCTACGAGCAGTACTTC

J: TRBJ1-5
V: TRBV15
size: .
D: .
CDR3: CATSTTPFGGNQPQHF
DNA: TGTGCCACCAGCACGACACCGTTTGGGGGCAATCAGCCCCAGCATTTT

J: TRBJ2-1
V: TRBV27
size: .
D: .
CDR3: CASRTRQGKLAEYNEQFF
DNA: TGTGCCAGCAGGACGCGACAGGGAAAGCTAGCGGAATACAATGAGCAGTTCTTC

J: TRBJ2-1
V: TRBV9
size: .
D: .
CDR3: CASSFQDSHNEQFF
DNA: TGTGCCAGCAGCTTCCAGGACAGCCACAATGAGCAGTTCTTC

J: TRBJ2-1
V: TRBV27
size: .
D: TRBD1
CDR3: CASSFASDRGYNEQFF
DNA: TGTGCCAGCAGTTTCGCCTCTGACAGGGGCTACAATGAGCAGTTCTTC

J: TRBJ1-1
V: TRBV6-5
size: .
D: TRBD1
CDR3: CASSYAPGTGTPEAFF
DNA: TGTGCCAGCAGTTACGCGCCCGGGACAGGCACCCCTGAAGCTTTCTTT

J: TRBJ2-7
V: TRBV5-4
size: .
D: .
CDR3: CASSFRFYEQYF
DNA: TGTGCCAGCAGCTTCAGGTTCTACGAGCAGTACTTC

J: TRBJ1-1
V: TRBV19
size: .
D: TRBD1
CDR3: CASSIGDRGRTEAFF
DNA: TGTGCCAGTAGTATAGGGGACAGGGGTCGCACTGAAGCTTTCTTT

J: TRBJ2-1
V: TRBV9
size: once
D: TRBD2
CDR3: CASSVLAGWLFF
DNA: TGTGCCAGCAGCGTACTAGCGGGATGGCTGTTCTTC

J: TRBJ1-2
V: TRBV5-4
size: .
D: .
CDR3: CASSFEGPRYGYTF
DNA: TGTGCCAGCAGCTTCGAGGGGCCGCGCTATGGCTACACCTTC

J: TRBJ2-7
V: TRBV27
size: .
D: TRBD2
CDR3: CASSLPGLAREQYF
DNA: TGTGCCAGCAGTTTACCCGGACTAGCACGAGAGCAGTACTTC

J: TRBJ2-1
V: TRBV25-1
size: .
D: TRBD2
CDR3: CASSEKRGLAEYNEQFF
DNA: TGTGCCAGCAGTGAGAAAAGAGGGCTAGCGGAATACAATGAGCAGTTCTTC

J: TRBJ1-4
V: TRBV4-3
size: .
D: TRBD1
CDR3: CASSQETGGHEKLFF
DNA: TGCGCCAGCAGCCAAGAAACAGGGGGCCATGAAAAACTGTTTTTT

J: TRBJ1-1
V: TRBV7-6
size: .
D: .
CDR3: CASSPFISGGENTEAFF
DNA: TGTGCCAGCAGCCCATTCATTAGCGGGGGCGAGAACACTGAAGCTTTCTTT

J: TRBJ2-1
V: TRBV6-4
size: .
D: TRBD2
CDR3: CASSDSPSGSSYNEQFF
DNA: TGTGCCAGCAGTGACTCACCTAGCGGGAGCTCCTACAATGAGCAGTTCTTC

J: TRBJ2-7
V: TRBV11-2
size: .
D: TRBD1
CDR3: CASSLGGQGKVYEQYF
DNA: TGTGCCAGCAGCTTAGGCGGACAGGGGAAAGTCTACGAGCAGTACTTC

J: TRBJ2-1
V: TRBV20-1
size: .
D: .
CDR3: CSARWAGFTFF
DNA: TGCAGTGCTAGATGGGCCGGATTTACGTTCTTC

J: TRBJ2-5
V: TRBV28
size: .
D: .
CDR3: CASSPRVRVQETQYF
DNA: TGTGCCAGCAGTCCGCGCGTGCGGGTGCAAGAGACCCAGTACTTC

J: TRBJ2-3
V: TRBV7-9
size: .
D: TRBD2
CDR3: CASIYQGGDTQYF
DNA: TGTGCCAGCATATACCAGGGAGGGGATACGCAGTATTTT

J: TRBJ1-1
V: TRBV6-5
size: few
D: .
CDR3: CASSLGQVNTEAFF
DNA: TGTGCCAGCAGCCTGGGACAAGTGAACACTGAAGCTTTCTTT

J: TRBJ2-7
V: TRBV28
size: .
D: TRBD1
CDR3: CASRDRGLNEQYF
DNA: TGTGCCAGCAGAGACAGGGGACTGAACGAGCAGTACTTC

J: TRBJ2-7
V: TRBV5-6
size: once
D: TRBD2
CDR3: CASSTGTSGRLSYEQYF
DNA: TGTGCCAGCAGCACCGGGACTAGCGGGCGTCTCTCCTACGAGCAGTACTTC

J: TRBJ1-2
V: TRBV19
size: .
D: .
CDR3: CASRDDATNYGYTF
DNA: TGTGCCAGTAGGGATGATGCGACTAACTATGGCTACACCTTC

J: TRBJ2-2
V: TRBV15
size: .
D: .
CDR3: CATSETGTGELFF
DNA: TGTGCCACCAGCGAAACAGGAACCGGGGAGCTGTTTTTT

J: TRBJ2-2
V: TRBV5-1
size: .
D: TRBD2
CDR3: CASSLSRETGELFF
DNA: TGCGCCAGCAGCTTGTCGCGGGAGACCGGGGAGCTGTTTTTT

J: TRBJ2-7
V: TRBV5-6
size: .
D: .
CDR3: CASSQSARGQYF
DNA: TGTGCCAGCAGCCAATCAGCACGCGGGCAGTACTTC

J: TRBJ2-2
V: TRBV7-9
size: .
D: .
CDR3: CASSQDTNTGELFF
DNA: TGTGCCAGCAGCCAGGACACGAACACCGGGGAGCTGTTTTTT

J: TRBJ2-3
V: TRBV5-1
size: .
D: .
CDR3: CASSSETDTQYF
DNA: TGCGCCAGCAGCTCCGAAACAGATACGCAGTATTTT

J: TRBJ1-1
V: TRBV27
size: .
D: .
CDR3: CASSLFGGKTEAFF
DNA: TGTGCCAGCAGTTTGTTTGGGGGCAAAACTGAAGCTTTCTTT

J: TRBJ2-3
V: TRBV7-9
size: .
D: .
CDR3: CASSSRLSASDTQYF
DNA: TGTGCCAGCAGTTCCCGCCTTTCGGCCTCGGATACGCAGTATTTT